This TCR beta chain emerged from a study of radiation and T cells in renal cell carcinoma. Study-level findings and limits: No pretreatment tumor biopsies were available for baseline clonotypes. From baseline, blood top tumor clonotypes peaked at 2 weeks post-radiation.

Generated by immunoSEQ multiplex PCR, the TCRdb table keeps only in-frame clones and is missing some. The sample consists of 150,000 or so clones, 88% of them appearing once. The junction had 9 bases not matched to a gene; V was cut back by 5 bases and J by 0 bases. Germline V gene data show CDR1 as LNHDA and CDR2 as SQIVND (reference sequence). The CDR3 spans 18 residues. Regarding time point: baseline pretreatment blood. Treatment noted: 15 Gy SBRT to primary tumor, nephrectomy 4 weeks later. After SBRT, blood was collected at 2 and 4 weeks, plus baseline. As for this clone: What it binds is not known.

Here the sequenced sample was blood, taken from a patient whose treatment included radiotherapy and nephrectomy. The chain is built from TRBV19 and TRBJ2-3, with TRBD2 identical over 12 bases. This TCR was recovered from a woman in her seventies with renal cell carcinoma. In DNA, the CDR3 is TGTGCCAGTAGTGGAACTAGCGGGGGGACTTTTAGCACAGATACGCAGTATTTT. This gives the protein CASSGTSGGTFSTDTQYF.